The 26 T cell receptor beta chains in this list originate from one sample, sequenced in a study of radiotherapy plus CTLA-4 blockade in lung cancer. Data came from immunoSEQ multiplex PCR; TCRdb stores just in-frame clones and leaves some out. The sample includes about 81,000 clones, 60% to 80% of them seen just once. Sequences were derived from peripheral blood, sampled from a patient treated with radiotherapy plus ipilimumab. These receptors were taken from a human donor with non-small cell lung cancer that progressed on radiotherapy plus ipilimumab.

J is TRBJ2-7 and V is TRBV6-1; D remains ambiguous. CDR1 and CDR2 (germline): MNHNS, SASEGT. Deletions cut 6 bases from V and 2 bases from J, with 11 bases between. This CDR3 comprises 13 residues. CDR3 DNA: TGTGCCAGCAGAAACAGTGGAGCCTACGAGCAGTACTTC. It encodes CASRNSGAYEQYF.

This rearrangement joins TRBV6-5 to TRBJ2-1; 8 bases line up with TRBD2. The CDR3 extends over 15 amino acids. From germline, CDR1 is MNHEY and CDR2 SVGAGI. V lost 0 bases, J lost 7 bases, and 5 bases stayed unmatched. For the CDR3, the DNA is TGTGCCAGCAGTTACTCAGCGGGAGCGGGAAATGAGCAGTTCTTC. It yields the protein CASSYSAGAGNEQFF.

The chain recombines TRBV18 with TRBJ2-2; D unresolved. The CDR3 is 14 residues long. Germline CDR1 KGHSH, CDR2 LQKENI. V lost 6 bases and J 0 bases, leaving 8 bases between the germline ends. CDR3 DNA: TGTGCCAGCTCCCCCGGGCCGAACACCGGGGAGCTGTTTTTT. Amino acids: CASSPGPNTGELFF.

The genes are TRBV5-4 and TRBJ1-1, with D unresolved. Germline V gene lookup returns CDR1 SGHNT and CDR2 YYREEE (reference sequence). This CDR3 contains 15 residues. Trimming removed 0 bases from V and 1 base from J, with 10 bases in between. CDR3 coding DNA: TGTGCCAGCAGCTTGGGCAGCAGCGCGAACACTGAAGCTTTCTTT. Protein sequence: CASSLGSSANTEAFF.

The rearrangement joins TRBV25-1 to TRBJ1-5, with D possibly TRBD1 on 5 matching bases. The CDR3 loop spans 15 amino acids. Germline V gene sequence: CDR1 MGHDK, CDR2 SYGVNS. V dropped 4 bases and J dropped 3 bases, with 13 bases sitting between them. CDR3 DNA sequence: TGTGCCAGCAGTGCGTCCTCCGGGGCCAATCAGCCCCAGCATTTT. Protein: CASSASSGANQPQHF.

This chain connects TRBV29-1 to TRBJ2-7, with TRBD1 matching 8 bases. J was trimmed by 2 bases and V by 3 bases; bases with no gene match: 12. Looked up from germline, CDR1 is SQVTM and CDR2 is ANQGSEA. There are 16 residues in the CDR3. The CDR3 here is CSVDGLGDRPAYEQYF. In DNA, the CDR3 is TGCAGCGTTGATGGGCTAGGGGACAGGCCGGCCTACGAGCAGTACTTC.

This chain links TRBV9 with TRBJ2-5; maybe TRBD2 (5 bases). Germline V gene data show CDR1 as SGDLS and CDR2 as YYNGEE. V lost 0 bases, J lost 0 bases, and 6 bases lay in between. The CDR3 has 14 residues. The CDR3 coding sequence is TGTGCCAGCAGCGTAGACGGGGACCAAGAGACCCAGTACTTC. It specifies CASSVDGDQETQYF.

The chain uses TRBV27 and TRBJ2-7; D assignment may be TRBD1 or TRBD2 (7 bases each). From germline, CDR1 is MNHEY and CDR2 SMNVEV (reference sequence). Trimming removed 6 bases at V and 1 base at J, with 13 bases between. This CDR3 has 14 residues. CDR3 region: CASRNRGGSYEQYF. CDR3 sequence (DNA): TGTGCCAGCAGAAACAGGGGAGGGTCCTACGAGCAGTACTTC.

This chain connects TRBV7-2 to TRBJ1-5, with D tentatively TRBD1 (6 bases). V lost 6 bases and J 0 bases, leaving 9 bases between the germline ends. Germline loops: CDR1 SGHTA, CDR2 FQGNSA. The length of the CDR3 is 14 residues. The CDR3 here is CASSQGSSNQPQHF. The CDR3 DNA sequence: TGTGCCAGCAGTCAGGGGAGTAGCAATCAGCCCCAGCATTTT.

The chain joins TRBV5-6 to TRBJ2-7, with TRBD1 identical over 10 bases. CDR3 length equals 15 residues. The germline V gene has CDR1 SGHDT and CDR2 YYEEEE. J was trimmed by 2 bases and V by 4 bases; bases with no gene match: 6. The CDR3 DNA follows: TGTGCCAGCAGCATCGGACAGGGGGGGACCTACGAGCAGTACTTC. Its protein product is CASSIGQGGTYEQYF.

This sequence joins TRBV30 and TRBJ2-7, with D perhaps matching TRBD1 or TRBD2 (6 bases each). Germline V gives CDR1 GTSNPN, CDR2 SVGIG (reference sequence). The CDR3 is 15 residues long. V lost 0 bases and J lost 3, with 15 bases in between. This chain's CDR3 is CAWSVGGGRSYEQYF. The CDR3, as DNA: TGTGCCTGGAGTGTAGGAGGGGGTAGGAGCTACGAGCAGTACTTC. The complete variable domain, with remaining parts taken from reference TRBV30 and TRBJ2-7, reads SQTIHQWPATLVQPVGSPLSLECTVEGTSNPNLYWYRQAAGRGLQLLFYSVGIGQISSEVPQNLSASRPQDRQFILSSKKLLLSDSGFYLCAWSVGGGRSYEQYFGPGTRLTVT.

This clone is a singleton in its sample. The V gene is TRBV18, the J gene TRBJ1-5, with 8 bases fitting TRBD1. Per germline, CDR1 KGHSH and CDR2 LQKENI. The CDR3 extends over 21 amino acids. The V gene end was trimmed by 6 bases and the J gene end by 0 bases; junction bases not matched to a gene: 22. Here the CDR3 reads CASSPGQAATTGGYSNQPQHF. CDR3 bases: TGTGCCAGCTCCCCGGGACAGGCCGCTACCACTGGGGGATATAGCAATCAGCCCCAGCATTTT.

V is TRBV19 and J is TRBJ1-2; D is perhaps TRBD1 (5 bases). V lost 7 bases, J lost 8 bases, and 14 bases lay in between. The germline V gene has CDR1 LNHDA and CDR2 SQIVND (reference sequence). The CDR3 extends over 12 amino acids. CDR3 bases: TGTGCCAGTATCGGGGGAACCCGGGGCTACACCTTC. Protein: CASIGGTRGYTF.

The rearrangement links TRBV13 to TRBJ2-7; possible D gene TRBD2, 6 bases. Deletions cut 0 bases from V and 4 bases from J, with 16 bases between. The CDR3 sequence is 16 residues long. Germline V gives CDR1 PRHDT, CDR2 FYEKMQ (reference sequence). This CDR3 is CASSLGRASALYEQYF. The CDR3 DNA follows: TGTGCCAGCAGCTTAGGCCGGGCTAGCGCCCTTTACGAGCAGTACTTC.

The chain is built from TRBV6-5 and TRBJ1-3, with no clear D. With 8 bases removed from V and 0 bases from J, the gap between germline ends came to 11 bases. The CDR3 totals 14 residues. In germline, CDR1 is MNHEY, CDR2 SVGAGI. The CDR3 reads CASAPLGSGNTIYF. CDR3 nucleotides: TGTGCCAGCGCCCCGTTAGGCTCTGGAAACACCATATATTTT.

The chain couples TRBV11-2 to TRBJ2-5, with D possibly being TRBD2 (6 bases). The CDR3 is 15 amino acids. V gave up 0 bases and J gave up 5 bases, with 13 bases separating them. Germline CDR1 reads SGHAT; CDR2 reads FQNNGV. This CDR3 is CASSLDGAGSETQYF. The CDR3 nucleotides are TGTGCCAGCAGCTTAGATGGCGCGGGATCGGAGACCCAGTACTTC. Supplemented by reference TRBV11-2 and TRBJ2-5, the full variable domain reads EAGVAQSPRYKIIEKRQSVAFWCNPISGHATLYWYQQILGQGPKLLIQFQNNGVVDDSQLPKDRFSAERLKGVDSTLKIQPAKLEDSAVYLCASSLDGAGSETQYFGPGTRLLVL.

The CDR3 DNA follows: TGTGCCAGCAGCAGACTAGCGGGGTACAATGAGCAGTTCTTC. As protein: CASSRLAGYNEQFF. The genes are TRBV7-2 and TRBJ2-1, with 11 bases lining up with TRBD2. The CDR3 sequence is 14 residues long. With V trimmed by 5 bases and J by 4 bases, 1 base remained unmatched. Germline V gives CDR1 SGHTA, CDR2 FQGNSA.

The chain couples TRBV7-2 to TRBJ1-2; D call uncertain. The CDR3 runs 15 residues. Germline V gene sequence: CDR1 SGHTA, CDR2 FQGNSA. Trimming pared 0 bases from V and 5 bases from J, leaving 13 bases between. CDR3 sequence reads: CASSLADPKRYGYTF. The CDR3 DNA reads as TGTGCCAGCAGCTTAGCGGACCCAAAGCGTTATGGCTACACCTTC. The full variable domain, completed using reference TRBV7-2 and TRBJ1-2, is GAGVSQSPSNKVTEKGKDVELRCDPISGHTALYWYRQSLGQGLEFLIYFQGNSAPDKSGLPSDRFSAERTGGSVSTLTIQRTQQEDSAVYLCASSLADPKRYGYTFGSGTRLTVV.

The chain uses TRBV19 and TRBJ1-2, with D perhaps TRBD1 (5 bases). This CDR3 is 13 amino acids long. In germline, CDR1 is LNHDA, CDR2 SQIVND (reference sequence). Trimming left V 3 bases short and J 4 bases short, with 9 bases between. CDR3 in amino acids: CASSIPQAYGYTF. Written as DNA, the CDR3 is TGTGCCAGTAGTATCCCACAGGCCTATGGCTACACCTTC.

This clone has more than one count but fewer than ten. In nucleotides, the CDR3 is TGCGCCAGCAGCCAAGATCGGGGGACAGCCTTCAATTCACCCCTCCACTTT. This encodes CASSQDRGTAFNSPLHF. V is TRBV4-1 and J is TRBJ1-6; TRBD1 matches 7 bases. This CDR3 has 17 amino acids. CDR1 MGHRA and CDR2 YSYEKL come from the germline V gene. The trim removed 0 bases at V and 7 bases at J, leaving 9 bases unmatched.

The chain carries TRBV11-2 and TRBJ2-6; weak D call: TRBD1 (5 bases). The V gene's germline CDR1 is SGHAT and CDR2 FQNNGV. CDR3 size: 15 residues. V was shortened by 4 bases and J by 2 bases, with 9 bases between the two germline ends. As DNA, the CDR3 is TGTGCCAGCAGCTCCCGACAGACTGGGGCCAACGTCCTGACTTTC. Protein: CASSSRQTGANVLTF.

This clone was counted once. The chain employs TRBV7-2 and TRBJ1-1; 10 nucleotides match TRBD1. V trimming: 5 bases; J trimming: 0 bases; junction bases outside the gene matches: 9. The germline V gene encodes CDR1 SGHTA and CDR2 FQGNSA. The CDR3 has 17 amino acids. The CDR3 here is CASSGRGTGAMNTEAFF. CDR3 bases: TGTGCCAGCAGCGGGAGGGGGACAGGGGCAATGAACACTGAAGCTTTCTTT.

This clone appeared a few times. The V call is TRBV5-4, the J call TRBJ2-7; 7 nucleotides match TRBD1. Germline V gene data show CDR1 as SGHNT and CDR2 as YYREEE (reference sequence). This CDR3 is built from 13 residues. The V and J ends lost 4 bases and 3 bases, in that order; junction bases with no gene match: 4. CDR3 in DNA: TGTGCCAGCAGCAGCGGACAGGACTACGAGCAGTACTTC. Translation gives CASSSGQDYEQYF. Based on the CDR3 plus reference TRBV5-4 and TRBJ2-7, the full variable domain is ETGVTQSPTHLIKTRGQQVTLRCSSQSGHNTVSWYQQALGQGPQFIFQYYREEENGRGNFPPRFSGLQFPNYSSELNVNALELDDSALYLCASSSGQDYEQYFGPGTRLTVT.

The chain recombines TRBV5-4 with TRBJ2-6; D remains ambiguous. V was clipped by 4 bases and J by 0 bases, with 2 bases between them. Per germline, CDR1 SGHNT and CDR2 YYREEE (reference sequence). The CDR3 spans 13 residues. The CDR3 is CASSDSGANVLTF. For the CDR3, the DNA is TGTGCCAGCAGCGACTCTGGGGCCAACGTCCTGACTTTC.

CDR3 residues: CASSILAGATDTQYF. The CDR3 coding sequence is TGTGCCAGTAGTATACTAGCGGGAGCTACAGATACGCAGTATTTT. This rearrangement joins TRBV19 to TRBJ2-3, with TRBD2 matching 10 bases. CDR1 LNHDA and CDR2 SQIVND come from the germline V gene (reference sequence). Trimming cost V 2 bases and J 3 bases; bases outside gene matches: 2. The CDR3 is made up of 15 amino acids. The whole variable domain, filled in from reference TRBV19 and TRBJ2-3, reads DGGITQSPKYLFRKEGQNVTLSCEQNLNHDAMYWYRQDPGQGLRLIYYSQIVNDFQKGDIAEGYSVSREKKESFPLTVTSAQKNPTAFYLCASSILAGATDTQYFGPGTRLTVL.

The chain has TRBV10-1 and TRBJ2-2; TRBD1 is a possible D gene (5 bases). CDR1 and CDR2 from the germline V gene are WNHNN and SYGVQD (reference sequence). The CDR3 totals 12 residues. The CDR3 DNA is TGCGGACAGTTTGAGAACACCGGGGAGCTGTTTTTT. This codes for CGQFENTGELFF.